This is a list of T cell receptor beta chains from one sample in a study of blood T cell repertoires in COVID-19. Profiled with immunoSEQ multiplex PCR; TCRdb holds only in-frame clones, not every one. There are about 230,000 clones in the sample; about 85% occur only once, and 10% to 15% lies in the top ten. Sequencing input: peripheral blood. The receptors were sampled from a young woman who had recovered from COVID-19. Each CDR3 is given with its conserved first and last residue. A D gene is named only where the DNA matches it firmly. A row's size may be missing; if present it is once, few, many or a size class.

TRBV4-1	TRBD1	.	TRBJ2-3	TGCGCCAGCAGCCAGGGACAGCAGGGTATTTGGGATACGCAGTATTTT	CASSQGQQGIWDTQYF
TRBV7-8	TRBD1	.	TRBJ1-2	TGTGCCAGCAGCTTCTCCGGGACAGGGGGAGGCTACACCTTC	CASSFSGTGGGYTF
TRBV6-5	TRBD2	.	TRBJ2-3	TGTGCCAGCAGGCCACTAGCGGGTAGCACAGATACGCAGTATTTT	CASRPLAGSTDTQYF
TRBV13	TRBD1	.	TRBJ2-1	TGTGCCAGCAGCCCAAGGACAGGTTTGACCTACAATGAGCAGTTCTTC	CASSPRTGLTYNEQFF
TRBV12-3/TRBV12-4	.	few	TRBJ1-1	TGTGCCAGCAGTTTCGGCACTGAAGCTTTCTTT	CASSFGTEAFF
TRBV13	TRBD2	once	TRBJ2-7	TGTGCCAGCAGCTTAGGGTCTAGCGGGAGCCTTAGCTCCTACGAGCAGTACTTC	CASSLGSSGSLSSYEQYF
TRBV21-1	.	.	TRBJ1-4	TGTGCCAGCAGCATCGTGGACAGGGGAAGACTCGGCGAAAAACTGTTTTTT	CASSIVDRGRLGEKLFF
TRBV12-3/TRBV12-4	.	.	TRBJ2-1	TGTGCCAGCAGTTTCCTACCGGGGAATGAGCAGTTCTTC	CASSFLPGNEQFF
TRBV4-1	TRBD2	.	TRBJ2-7	TGCGCCAGCAGCCCCCGCAGGACTAGCTTCGACGAGCAGTACTTC	CASSPRRTSFDEQYF
TRBV29-1	.	.	TRBJ2-3	TGCAGCGCATTACCTGGCCGCATGGATACGCAGTATTTT	CSALPGRMDTQYF
TRBV14	TRBD2	.	TRBJ2-3	TGTGCCAGCAGCCAAGCAGGGACTAGCGGGAGGCTCACAGATACGCAGTATTTT	CASSQAGTSGRLTDTQYF
TRBV18	.	.	TRBJ2-5	TGTGCCAGCTCCCGCAGGGGAGACCAAGAGACCCAGTACTTC	CASSRRGDQETQYF
TRBV7-9	.	.	TRBJ2-1	TGTGCCAGCAGCTTAGGTTCCGTCGAGCAGTTCTTC	CASSLGSVEQFF
TRBV12-3/TRBV12-4	TRBD1	few	TRBJ1-2	TGTGCCAGCAGTTTTAACAGGGGGTTTGGCTACACCTTC	CASSFNRGFGYTF